Listed here are 13 T cell receptor beta chains from one sample, sequenced in a study of blood T cell repertoires in COVID-19 (TCRdb year 2020). Libraries were made using the immunoSEQ multiplex PCR assay. Held by TCRdb, this immuneACCESS table contains in-frame sequences only and omits some clones. Under half of the omission traces to an unresolved V gene where checked; the cause of the rest is unknown. A total of 200,000 or so clones appear in this sample, roughly 90% of them only once. Around 6.5% of the sample comes from the top ten. The sequenced material came from peripheral blood. These receptors were obtained from a man aged 55 to 70 who had recovered from COVID-19.

This chain joins TRBV5-1 and TRBJ1-3; a possible D gene is TRBD1 (5 bases). Per germline, CDR1 SGHRS and CDR2 YFSETQ. Trimming shortened V by 4 bases and J by 0 bases, and 11 bases separated the two germline ends. This CDR3 has 15 residues. CDR3 DNA: TGCGCCAGCAGCGCGGACACCAGCTCTGGAAACACCATATATTTT. Translated: CASSADTSSGNTIYF.

V is TRBV6-6 and J is TRBJ1-3; 9 bases are shared with TRBD1. Germline V gene data show CDR1 as MNHNY and CDR2 as SVGAGI (reference sequence). The ends lost 5 bases at V and 2 bases at J; junction bases unmatched: 7. The CDR3 consists of 16 residues. The CDR3, as DNA: TGTGCCAGCAGTCCCGGGACAGGGATCGCTGGAAACACCATATATTTT. Translated, it gives CASSPGTGIAGNTIYF.

V usage is TRBV4-2 and J usage is TRBJ2-1; D is perhaps TRBD2 (7 bases). V shed 3 bases and J shed 2 bases, with 11 bases lying between them. The CDR3 extends over 15 amino acids. Germline V lookup: CDR1 LGHNA, CDR2 YNFKEQ. The CDR3 nucleotides read TGTGCCAGCAGCCAGAACGGGGGGCCCTACAATGAGCAGTTCTTC. As protein: CASSQNGGPYNEQFF.

The sample holds a few counts of this clone. CDR3 protein: CASSSSLANYGYTF. CDR3 nucleotides: TGTGCCAGCAGCTCTTCACTGGCTAACTATGGCTACACCTTC. The chain recombines TRBV11-2 with TRBJ1-2; no clear D. Deletions cut 4 bases from V and 0 bases from J, with 9 bases between. This CDR3 is built from 14 residues. CDR1 and CDR2 (germline): SGHAT, FQNNGV. Full variable domain (outside the CDR3, taken from reference TRBV11-2 and TRBJ1-2): EAGVAQSPRYKIIEKRQSVAFWCNPISGHATLYWYQQILGQGPKLLIQFQNNGVVDDSQLPKDRFSAERLKGVDSTLKIQPAKLEDSAVYLCASSSSLANYGYTFGSGTRLTVV.

The gene calls are TRBV7-9 and TRBJ1-2; D might be TRBD1 (6 bases). Deletions cut 0 bases from V and 0 bases from J, with 8 bases between. The germline V gene has CDR1 SEHNR and CDR2 FQNEAQ (reference sequence). The CDR3 covers 15 residues. This CDR3 reads CASSLAQGPNYGYTF. The CDR3 DNA follows: TGTGCCAGCAGCTTAGCACAGGGACCTAACTATGGCTACACCTTC.

This clone was recorded a few times. J is TRBJ2-3 and V is TRBV19, with a weak D call TRBD2 (5 bases). The CDR3 covers 11 residues. V lost 7 bases to trimming and J lost 4 bases, with 6 bases between them. The germline V gene has CDR1 LNHDA and CDR2 SQIVND (reference sequence). CDR3 sequence: CASNSADTQYF. In DNA, the CDR3 is TGTGCCAGTAATAGCGCAGATACGCAGTATTTT.

The chain joins TRBV9 to TRBJ2-1; weak D call: TRBD1 (5 bases). Germline CDR1 reads SGDLS; CDR2 reads YYNGEE. The ends were cut back, 1 base at V and 6 bases at J, with 11 bases in the middle. The length of the CDR3 is 14 residues. The CDR3 loop is CASSVPGSGNEQFF. The CDR3 coding sequence is TGTGCCAGCAGCGTACCAGGGTCCGGCAATGAGCAGTTCTTC.

This clone was detected only once. The gene calls are TRBV7-2 and TRBJ1-5, with TRBD1 matching over 7 bases. Trimming took 6 bases from V and 6 from J; bases not matched to a gene: 8. From germline, CDR1 is SGHTA and CDR2 FQGNSA. This CDR3 contains 14 residues. The DNA of the CDR3 is TGTGCCAGCAGTCGCGACAGGGCGGCTCAGCCCCAGCATTTT. Encoded protein: CASSRDRAAQPQHF.

The genes are TRBV5-6 and TRBJ1-4; D gene uncertain. Germline values: CDR1 SGHDT, CDR2 YYEEEE. This CDR3 region has 13 residues. The V end was cut by 4 bases, the J end by 8 bases, with 12 bases between. The CDR3 protein is CASSEAPREKLFF. CDR3 DNA sequence: TGTGCCAGCAGCGAGGCCCCGAGGGAAAAACTGTTTTTT. The whole variable domain, filled in from reference TRBV5-6 and TRBJ1-4, reads DAGVTQSPTHLIKTRGQQVTLRCSPKSGHDTVSWYQQALGQGPQFIFQYYEEEERQRGNFPDRFSGHQFPNYSSELNVNALLLGDSALYLCASSEAPREKLFFGSGTQLSVL.

This clone was observed once. The chain is built from TRBV2 and TRBJ1-5; no firm D call. The length of the CDR3 is 12 residues. The ends were cut back, 2 bases at V and 5 bases at J, with 4 bases in the middle. CDR1 and CDR2 (germline): SNHLY, FYNNEI. In DNA form, the CDR3 reads TGTGCCAGCAGTGAACAATATCAGCCCCAGCATTTT. Amino acids: CASSEQYQPQHF. The variable domain in full, completed from reference TRBV2 and TRBJ1-5, reads EPEVTQTPSHQVTQMGQEVILRCVPISNHLYFYWYRQILGQKVEFLVSFYNNEISEKSEIFDDQFSVERPDGSNFTLKIRSTKLEDSAMYFCASSEQYQPQHFGDGTRLSIL.

The V and J genes are TRBV6-2 or TRBV6-3 and TRBJ2-3; 12 bases are a match to TRBD2. CDR1 MNHEY and CDR2 SVGEGT come from the germline V gene. V lost 6 bases to trimming and J lost 15 bases; unmatched junction nucleotides: 10. CDR3 length equals 13 residues. This chain's CDR3 is CASSRLLLAGGYF. The CDR3 DNA reads as TGTGCCAGCAGCCGCCTATTACTAGCGGGAGGATATTTT.

The V gene is TRBV5-6, the J gene TRBJ2-2; 8 bases match TRBD2. Germline CDR1 is SGHDT and CDR2 is YYEEEE. The CDR3 is 15 amino acids. Unmatched junction bases numbered 4, after V lost 2 bases and J lost 4 bases. CDR3 loop: CASSLAGESTGELFF. CDR3 sequence (DNA): TGTGCCAGCAGCTTAGCGGGAGAATCCACCGGGGAGCTGTTTTTT.

The rearrangement uses TRBV19 and TRBJ1-3; 7 nucleotides match TRBD1. The junction had 3 bases not matched to a gene; V was cut back by 4 bases and J by 0 bases. The CDR3 is made up of 15 amino acids. In germline, CDR1 is LNHDA, CDR2 SQIVND (reference sequence). CDR3 amino acids: CASSTGTASGNTIYF. The CDR3 coding sequence is TGTGCCAGTAGTACCGGGACAGCCTCTGGAAACACCATATATTTT.